This TCR beta chain came from a study of blood T cell repertoires in COVID-19 (dated by TCRdb to 2020 to 2021). About the study as a whole: Samples covering the acute and convalescent phases of COVID-19 were provided by collaborators in the United States, Italy and Spain. The prospective study material was composed of cDNA or gDNA derived from T cells, B-cell-depleted T cells, or PBMCs. Subjects who had been exposed to COVID-19, were actively infected with it, or had recovered from it provided the deeply sampled blood TCRbeta repertoires that made up the dataset. The repertoires were released in a freely available public database intended as a resource for research on the immune response to SARS-CoV-2. The samples were drawn from the first 160 participants of the ongoing ImmuneRACE study and from some 1,300 subjects provided by 6 global collaborators. Sample metadata almost always included a de-identified subject ID, COVID-19 status, age in years and sex. Where available, HLA class I and class II types were obtained from metadata supplied by the sample provider rather than from assay-based typing.

Here is what the overall study found, with its caveats: The quantity of clinical and demographic metadata differed by source and by participant and was supplied without curation.

About this clone itself: Its specific antigen is unknown. No per-base quality is available; no much larger clone lies one base away. The sample carries other DNA sequences with the same CDR3.

TCRbeta CDR3 regions were amplified from genomic DNA using the immunoSEQ Assay, a bias-controlled multiplex PCR. The source study handled its data this way. The number of nucleated cells in each sample was estimated from the amplification of reference gene primers within the assay. To quantify the absolute abundance of each unique TCRbeta CDR3 rearrangement, sequence reads were collapsed and filtered. For each sample, productive Simpson clonality was calculated by taking the square root of Simpson's diversity index across productive rearrangements. The table comes from immuneACCESS by way of TCRdb, which keeps in-frame sequences with V and J called. Part of the clones is missing from these tables; in studies checked, under half for an unresolved V gene and the rest for unknown reasons. The DNA gave D and trimming, while V, J and clone size come from that table. The table for this sample lists around 190,000 clones; about 84% of them were counted only once. 5.6% of the sample is in the top ten clones.

Participants in the prospective study were enrolled through a virtual design, were aged 18 to 89 years, and lived in under 25 United States geographic areas. To assign participants to cohorts, the prospective study relied on clinical history that participants themselves reported in a screening survey and a study questionnaire. Each participant in the prospective study had whole blood, serum and a nasopharyngeal or oropharyngeal swab collected by mobile phlebotomists. Over a roughly two-month period, participants in the prospective study had the option of providing additional blood draws and questionnaires. Blood samples from the prospective study were shipped frozen or at room temperature prior to DNA extraction. Input material: PBMCs or T cells enriched from blood (not recorded which). The sequence was collected from a man aged 35 to 55 with acute COVID-19.

The nucleotides read TGTGCCAGCAGTTTATGGGCAGGAGGGACAGATACGCAGTATTTT. This encodes CASSLWAGGTDTQYF. The chain employs TRBV28 and TRBJ2-3; TRBD2 is perhaps the D gene, given 6 matching bases. Via the germline V gene, CDR1 is MDHEN and CDR2 SYDVKM. From its cysteine to its phenylalanine, the CDR3 spans 15 amino acids. Of the read, only the CDR3 DNA is kept; its 45 bases are in frame from base 1. V is clipped by 0 bases and J by 3 bases, and the sequence between their germline boundaries is 10 bases long.